This T cell receptor (beta chain) derives from a study of T cells in Graves' hyperthyroidism and ophthalmopathy. Amplified regions were TCR beta CDR3 sequences from RNA transcripts. During a first-round RT-PCR of the TCR CDR3, the HTBI primer set was used. TCRdb analysed the multiplex PCR reads with MiXCR anew, one entry per CDR3 protein. The repertoire has hundreds of thousands of distinct CDR3 sequences, 11% to 15% of them found once; the top ten carry about 9.4%. This clonotype was seen more than once but under ten times. This may be a read error: a much more frequent sequence differs by one nucleotide. Sequenced sample: blood. The TCR originated in a woman under 30 with Graves' hyperthyroidism.

CDR3: CASTLLVLDTQYF. The CDR3 nucleotides are TGTGCCAGCACCCTTTTAGTGTTGGATACGCAGTATTTT. This chain connects TRBV7-2 to TRBJ2-3; no definite D call. V lost 7 bases and J 6 bases, leaving 14 bases between the germline ends. Germline CDR1 and CDR2: SGHTA and FQGNSA. The CDR3 extends over 13 amino acids.